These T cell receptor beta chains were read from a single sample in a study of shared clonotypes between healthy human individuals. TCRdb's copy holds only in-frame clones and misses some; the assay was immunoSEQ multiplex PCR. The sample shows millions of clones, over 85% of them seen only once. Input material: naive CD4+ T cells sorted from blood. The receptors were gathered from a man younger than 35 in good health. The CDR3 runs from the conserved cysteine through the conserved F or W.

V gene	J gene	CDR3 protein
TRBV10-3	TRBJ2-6	CAISEGTGGVSGANVLTF
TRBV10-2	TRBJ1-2	CASTAGVGGYTF
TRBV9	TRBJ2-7	CASSGTASYEQYF
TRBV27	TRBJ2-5	CASSRTGNQETQYF
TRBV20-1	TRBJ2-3	CSASWYDTQYF
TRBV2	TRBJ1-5	CASSRETGGAGQPQHF
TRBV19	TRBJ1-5	CASSRGLLAQHF
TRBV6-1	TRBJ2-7	CASSEPQPSGEQYF
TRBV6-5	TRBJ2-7	CASSYSRGTYEQYF
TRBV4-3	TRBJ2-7	CASSLTDRAGLAGPTYEQYF
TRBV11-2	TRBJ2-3	CASSYGDTQYF
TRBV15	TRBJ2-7	CATSRDPGQGLSYEQYF
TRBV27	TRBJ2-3	CASSLEPSYTQYF
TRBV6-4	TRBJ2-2	CASPRGKNTGELFF
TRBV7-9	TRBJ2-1	CASSLALVSYNEQFF
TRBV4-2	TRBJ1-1	CASSQSPGQGTEAFF
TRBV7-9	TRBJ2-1	CASSFGTSGSQKNEQFF
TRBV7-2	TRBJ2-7	CASSFPRDSVHEQYF
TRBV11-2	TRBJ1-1	CASSLLEQGSGTEAFF
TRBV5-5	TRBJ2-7	CASSLAQGASGEQYF
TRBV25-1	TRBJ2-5	CASSEWGAETQYF
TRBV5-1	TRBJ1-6	CASSLRGEGRESSPLHF
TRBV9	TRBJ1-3	CASSVATGLSGNTIYF
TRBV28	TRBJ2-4	CASSLGGSGGAKNIQYF
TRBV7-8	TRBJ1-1	CASSLNNVDGTEAFF
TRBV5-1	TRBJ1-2	CASSLDQGWYGYTF
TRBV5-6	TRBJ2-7	CASSLGGFSYEQYF
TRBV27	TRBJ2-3	CASSRRHGTDTQYF
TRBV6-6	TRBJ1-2	CASSPKTGGEGYTF
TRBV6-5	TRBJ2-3	CASSYSGTTQNTQYF
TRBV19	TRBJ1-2	CASSIPPPGGGYTF
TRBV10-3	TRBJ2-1	CAISEVTSGSNEQFF
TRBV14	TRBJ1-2	CASSPGTANYGYTF
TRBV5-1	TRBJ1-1	CASRDSGQGGTEAFF
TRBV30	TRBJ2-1	CAWTRLAYNEQFF
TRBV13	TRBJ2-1	CASSPRTSGAYNEQFF
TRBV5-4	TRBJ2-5	CASSGGLVGMETQYF
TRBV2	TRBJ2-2	CASRQGQRLVGGELFF